The 25 T cell receptor beta chains below come from one sample, sequenced in a study of T cell responses to AZD1222 COVID-19 vaccine. The protocol was immunoSEQ multiplex PCR, while the TCRdb copy is restricted to in-frame clones and leaves out a portion. The sample lists around 100,000 clones; about 86% were seen once. Here the sequenced sample was peripheral blood, taken on day 0 of AZD1222 vaccination. These receptors were collected from an adult in good health.

V and J are TRBV5-8 and TRBJ1-1, with D perhaps TRBD1 (6 bases). The V gene lost 4 bases and the J gene lost 3 bases, with 16 bases spanning the gap. Germline CDR1 is SGHTS and CDR2 is YDEGEE. The CDR3 contains 15 residues. The CDR3 DNA sequence: TGTGCCAGCAGCCATGCTAGGGGGTGGGACACTGAAGCTTTCTTT. Residues: CASSHARGWDTEAFF.

V usage is TRBV5-1 and J usage is TRBJ2-1, with D tentatively TRBD2 (7 bases). V was clipped by 4 bases and J by 16 bases, with 21 bases between them. CDR3 length: 13 residues. Germline V gene data show CDR1 as SGHRS and CDR2 as YFSETQ. CDR3 sequence: CASSPVWGGFKFF. CDR3 DNA: TGCGCCAGCAGCCCCGTGTGGGGGGGCTTTAAATTCTTC.

The J gene is TRBJ1-5, the V gene TRBV19, with a weak D call TRBD1 (5 bases). CDR3 length: 15 residues. Trimming stripped 5 bases from V and 4 bases from J, with 15 bases between. Germline V gives CDR1 LNHDA, CDR2 SQIVND (reference sequence). The CDR3 reads CASSPERQRNQPQHF. In DNA form, the CDR3 reads TGTGCCAGTAGTCCAGAAAGACAGAGGAATCAGCCCCAGCATTTT.

The chain is built from TRBV7-6 and TRBJ2-3; D is perhaps TRBD1 or TRBD2 (5 bases each). The CDR3 runs 15 residues. The V end lost 1 base, the J end lost 2 bases, and 10 bases lay between the germline ends. Looked up from germline, CDR1 is SGHVS and CDR2 is FNYEAQ. Here the CDR3 DNA reads TGTGCCAGCAGCTTAGACTGGGGGTCCACAGATACGCAGTATTTT. Its translation is CASSLDWGSTDTQYF.

The table lists this clone with a count of one. V usage is TRBV5-5 and J usage is TRBJ1-2; D unclear. Germline V gene sequence: CDR1 SGHKS, CDR2 YYEKEE (reference sequence). Trimming pared 0 bases from V and 3 bases from J, leaving 12 bases between. The CDR3 length is 15 residues. This CDR3 is CASSLAGLEDYGYTF. As DNA, the CDR3 is TGTGCCAGCAGCTTGGCCGGCTTGGAAGACTATGGCTACACCTTC.

This clone came up once. This chain uses TRBV18 with TRBJ1-5; D ambiguous. This CDR3 has 14 residues. Germline CDR1 KGHSH, CDR2 LQKENI. The germline V and J ends were trimmed by 6 bases and 0 bases, with 9 bases remaining between them. CDR3 nucleotide sequence: TGTGCCAGCTCCTCCGGTGATAGCAATCAGCCCCAGCATTTT. Amino acids: CASSSGDSNQPQHF.

DNA of the CDR3: TGTGCCAGCAGTTCCTATATGAACACTGAAGCTTTCTTT. Its protein is CASSSYMNTEAFF. The chain has TRBV12-3 or TRBV12-4 and TRBJ1-1, with D hard to call. The CDR3 runs to 13 residues. The V end was cut by 4 bases, the J end by 0 bases, with 6 bases between.

V usage is TRBV4-3 and J usage is TRBJ2-7; TRBD1 matches 9 bases. The CDR3 extends over 16 amino acids. In germline, CDR1 is LGHNA, CDR2 YSLEER. The V gene end was trimmed by 2 bases and the J gene end by 3 bases; junction bases not matched to a gene: 8. The chain's CDR3 is CASSQTPGQGNYEQYF. The DNA for the CDR3 is TGCGCCAGCAGCCAAACCCCGGGACAGGGAAACTACGAGCAGTACTTC.

The chain recombines TRBV5-1 with TRBJ2-7, with 14 bases matching TRBD2. The CDR3 spans 15 residues. J lost 5 bases, V lost 3 bases, and 4 bases had no gene match. From germline, CDR1 is SGHRS and CDR2 YFSETQ. The CDR3 DNA reads TGCGCCAGCAGCTCCGGGACTAGCGGGAGTAACGAGCAGTACTTC. This translates into CASSSGTSGSNEQYF.

The gene calls are TRBV19 and TRBJ2-7, with a possible D match to TRBD2 (6 bases). The germline gives CDR1 LNHDA, CDR2 SQIVND (reference sequence). The V and J ends lost 5 bases and 1 base respectively, with 9 bases between them. The CDR3 totals 13 residues. The CDR3 DNA reads TGTGCCAGTAGTTACGGGACTTCCTACGAGCAGTACTTC. This sequence encodes CASSYGTSYEQYF.

The chain couples TRBV19 to TRBJ1-5; TRBD1 aligns across 9 bases. With V trimmed by 2 bases and J by 1 base, 3 bases remained unmatched. The CDR3 spans 16 residues. CDR1 and CDR2 (germline): LNHDA, SQIVND (reference sequence). This CDR3 reads CASSITGQGSNQPQHF. In DNA, the CDR3 is TGTGCCAGTAGTATAACGGGACAGGGAAGCAATCAGCCCCAGCATTTT.

This clone was picked up a small number of times. The rearrangement uses TRBV5-1 and TRBJ2-7, with TRBD2 as a possible D gene (5 bases). This CDR3 region has 13 residues. Germline V gene data show CDR1 as SGHRS and CDR2 as YFSETQ. Trimming took off 4 bases at V and 7 bases at J, with 15 bases between the two ends. CDR3 in DNA: TGCGCCAGCAGCACCCTCGGTCCGGGAGAGCAGTACTTC. Encoded protein: CASSTLGPGEQYF.

The V gene is TRBV9, the J gene TRBJ1-2; 10 bases are shared with TRBD1. The CDR3 is 15 residues long. The J segment lost 3 bases and the V segment lost 3 bases, leaving 5 bases of the junction unmatched. Per germline, CDR1 SGDLS and CDR2 YYNGEE. CDR3 bases: TGTGCCAGCAGCGCGAGGACAGGGGGTGACTATGGCTACACCTTC. Translation gives CASSARTGGDYGYTF. Drawing the rest from reference TRBV9 and TRBJ1-2, the complete variable domain is DSGVTQTPKHLITATGQRVTLRCSPRSGDLSVYWYQQSLDQGLQFLIQYYNGEERAKGNILERFSAQQFPDLHSELNLSSLELGDSALYFCASSARTGGDYGYTFGSGTRLTVV.

This clone appeared once. The V call is TRBV5-6, the J call TRBJ2-7, with 10 bases fitting TRBD2. The trim removed 3 bases at V and 7 bases at J, leaving 7 bases unmatched. The CDR3 has 14 residues. Germline CDR1 and CDR2: SGHDT and YYEEEE. The CDR3 sequence is CASSSSGGAGEQYF. The CDR3 bases are TGTGCCAGCAGCTCCAGCGGGGGGGCCGGGGAGCAGTACTTC.

The rearrangement uses TRBV5-1 and TRBJ2-1; TRBD2 matches 9 bases. CDR1 is SGHRS, CDR2 YFSETQ, per germline. The CDR3 runs 16 residues. The ends lost 1 base at V and 5 bases at J; junction bases unmatched: 7. CDR3: CASSLLWASGNNEQFF. The CDR3 DNA is TGCGCCAGCAGCTTGCTTTGGGCTAGCGGGAACAATGAGCAGTTCTTC.

The chain has TRBV7-9 and TRBJ1-1; D is undetermined. Deletions cut 0 bases from V and 0 bases from J, with 2 bases between. Germline CDR1 and CDR2: SEHNR and FQNEAQ (reference sequence). CDR3 length equals 13 residues. The CDR3 bases are TGTGCCAGCAGCTTAGCGCTGAACACTGAAGCTTTCTTT. Encoded protein: CASSLALNTEAFF. Based on the CDR3 plus reference TRBV7-9 and TRBJ1-1, the full variable domain is DTGVSQNPRHKITKRGQNVTFRCDPISEHNRLYWYRQTLGQGPEFLTYFQNEAQLEKSRLLSDRFSAERPKGSFSTLEIQRTEQGDSAMYLCASSLALNTEAFFGQGTRLTVV.

This chain joins TRBV4-1 and TRBJ1-3; TRBD1 agrees at 7 bases. CDR1 is MGHRA, CDR2 YSYEKL, per germline. This CDR3 contains 18 residues. V dropped 3 bases and J dropped 4; count of bases not matched to a gene: 15. The CDR3 coding sequence is TGCGCCAGCAGCCATCACACCGACAGGGATAGCTGGGGAAACACCATATATTTT. Encoded protein: CASSHHTDRDSWGNTIYF.

V and J are TRBV6-2 or TRBV6-3 and TRBJ1-5; no clear D. The germline V and J ends were trimmed by 2 bases and 6 bases, with 8 bases remaining between them. Germline CDR1 and CDR2: MNHEY and SVGEGT. This CDR3 has 13 amino acids. Here the CDR3 reads CASSYGAAQPQHF. The CDR3 DNA sequence: TGTGCCAGCAGTTACGGAGCGGCTCAGCCCCAGCATTTT.

In this sample, this clone turned up once. The chain links TRBV11-2 to TRBJ2-3, with a possible D match to TRBD1 (5 bases). V lost 1 base and J 7 bases, leaving 9 bases between the germline ends. The germline CDR1 and CDR2 sequences are SGHAT and FQNNGV. The CDR3 has 13 amino acids. The CDR3 protein is CASSLVRGNTQYF. In DNA, the CDR3 is TGTGCCAGCAGCTTAGTTAGGGGAAATACGCAGTATTTT. Full variable domain (rest looked up from reference TRBV11-2 and TRBJ2-3): EAGVAQSPRYKIIEKRQSVAFWCNPISGHATLYWYQQILGQGPKLLIQFQNNGVVDDSQLPKDRFSAERLKGVDSTLKIQPAKLEDSAVYLCASSLVRGNTQYFGPGTRLTVL.

The chain combines TRBV5-1 with TRBJ1-2, with 7 nucleotides matching TRBD1. The CDR3 extends over 15 amino acids. J gave up 3 bases and V 3 bases, and 8 bases lay outside the gene matches. The V gene's germline CDR1 is SGHRS and CDR2 YFSETQ. CDR3 sequence: CASSSSGDSYYGYTF. CDR3 bases: TGCGCCAGCAGCTCTAGTGGGGACAGCTACTATGGCTACACCTTC.

The chain uses TRBV10-3 and TRBJ2-7, with TRBD1 matching 7 bases. The CDR3 spans 12 residues. V trimming: 8 bases; J trimming: 3 bases; junction bases outside the gene matches: 4. Germline CDR1 is ENHRY and CDR2 is SYGVKD. The CDR3 spells CAIGDRSYEQYF. The CDR3, as DNA: TGTGCCATCGGGGACAGAAGCTACGAGCAGTACTTC.

The chain has TRBV6-1 and TRBJ1-1; D is possibly TRBD1 (5 bases). The germline V gene has CDR1 MNHNS and CDR2 SASEGT. Trimming stripped 1 base from V and 5 bases from J, with 8 bases between. CDR3 length: 13 amino acids. CDR3 nucleotides: TGTGCCAGCAGTGAAGGGGGCTGGACTGAAGCTTTCTTT. This translates into CASSEGGWTEAFF.

J is TRBJ2-7 and V is TRBV14; 11 bases map to TRBD2. The CDR3 totals 16 residues. The germline CDR1 and CDR2 sequences are SGHDN and FVKESK. J lost 2 bases, V lost 0 bases, and 3 bases had no gene match. In nucleotides, the CDR3 is TGTGCCAGCAGCCAAGATCAGGGACTAGCGGCCTACGAGCAGTACTTC. Translation: CASSQDQGLAAYEQYF.

This rearrangement joins TRBV6-2 or TRBV6-3 to TRBJ2-7; weak D call: TRBD1 (6 bases). Trimming stripped 6 bases from V and 3 bases from J, with 12 bases between. Germline V lookup: CDR1 MNHEY, CDR2 SVGEGT. The CDR3 runs 13 residues. CDR3 DNA: TGTGCCAGCAGCCCCGGGACAAACTACGAGCAGTACTTC. Protein: CASSPGTNYEQYF.

This clone was seen just once. J is TRBJ2-3 and V is TRBV4-1; the D is unclear. The V gene's germline CDR1 is MGHRA and CDR2 YSYEKL. V was cut by 3 bases and J by 2 bases, with 12 bases left in between. This CDR3 is 15 amino acids long. The CDR3: CASSHGLLPTDTQYF. The CDR3 coding sequence is TGCGCCAGCAGCCACGGGCTCCTGCCCACAGATACGCAGTATTTT.